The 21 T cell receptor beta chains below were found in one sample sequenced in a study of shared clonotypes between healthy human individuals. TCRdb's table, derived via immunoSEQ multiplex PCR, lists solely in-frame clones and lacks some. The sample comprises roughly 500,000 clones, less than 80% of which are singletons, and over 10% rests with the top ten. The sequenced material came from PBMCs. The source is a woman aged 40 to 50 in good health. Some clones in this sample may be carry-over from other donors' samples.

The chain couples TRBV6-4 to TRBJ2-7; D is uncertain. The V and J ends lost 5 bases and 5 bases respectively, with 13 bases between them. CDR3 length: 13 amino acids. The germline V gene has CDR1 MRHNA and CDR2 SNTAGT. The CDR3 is CASSWSMLDEQYF. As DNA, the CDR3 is TGTGCCAGCAGTTGGTCCATGTTAGACGAGCAGTACTTC.

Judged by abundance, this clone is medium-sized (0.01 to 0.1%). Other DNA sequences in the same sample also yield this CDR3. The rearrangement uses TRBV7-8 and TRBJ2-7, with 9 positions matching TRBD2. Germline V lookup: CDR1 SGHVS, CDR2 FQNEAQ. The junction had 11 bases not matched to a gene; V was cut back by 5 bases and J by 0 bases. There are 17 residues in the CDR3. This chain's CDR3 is CASSLSRLAATSYEQYF. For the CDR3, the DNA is TGTGCCAGCAGCCTATCCAGACTAGCGGCTACCTCCTACGAGCAGTACTTC.

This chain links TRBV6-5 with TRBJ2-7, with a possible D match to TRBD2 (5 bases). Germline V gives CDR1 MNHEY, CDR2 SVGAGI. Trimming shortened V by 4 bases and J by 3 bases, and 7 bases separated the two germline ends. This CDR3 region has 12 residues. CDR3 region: CASSSRDYEQYF. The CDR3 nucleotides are TGTGCCAGCAGTTCGAGGGACTACGAGCAGTACTTC.

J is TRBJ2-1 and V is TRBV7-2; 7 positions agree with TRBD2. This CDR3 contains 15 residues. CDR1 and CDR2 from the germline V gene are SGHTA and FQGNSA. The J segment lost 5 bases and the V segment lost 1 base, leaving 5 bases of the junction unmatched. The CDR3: CASSLELAGHNEQFF. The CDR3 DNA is TGTGCCAGCAGCTTAGAGTTAGCGGGCCACAATGAGCAGTTCTTC.

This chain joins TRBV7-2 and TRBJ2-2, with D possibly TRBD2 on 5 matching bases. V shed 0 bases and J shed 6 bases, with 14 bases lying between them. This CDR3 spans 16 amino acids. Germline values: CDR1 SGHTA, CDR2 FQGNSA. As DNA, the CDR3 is TGTGCCAGCAGCTTAGCACATCGGACGGGGTCCGGGGAGCTGTTTTTT. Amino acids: CASSLAHRTGSGELFF.

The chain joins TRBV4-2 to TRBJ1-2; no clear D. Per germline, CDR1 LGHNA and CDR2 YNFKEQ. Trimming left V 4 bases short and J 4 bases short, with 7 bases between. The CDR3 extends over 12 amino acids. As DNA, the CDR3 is TGTGCCAGCAGCCCGGACGGCTATGGCTACACCTTC. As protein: CASSPDGYGYTF.

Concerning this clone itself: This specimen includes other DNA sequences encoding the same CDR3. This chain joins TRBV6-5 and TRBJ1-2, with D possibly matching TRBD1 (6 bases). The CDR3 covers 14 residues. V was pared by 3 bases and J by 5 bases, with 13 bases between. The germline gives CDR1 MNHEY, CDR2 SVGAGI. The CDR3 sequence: CASSYSQGRYGYTF. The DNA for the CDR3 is TGTGCCAGCAGTTATAGCCAGGGGAGGTATGGCTACACCTTC.

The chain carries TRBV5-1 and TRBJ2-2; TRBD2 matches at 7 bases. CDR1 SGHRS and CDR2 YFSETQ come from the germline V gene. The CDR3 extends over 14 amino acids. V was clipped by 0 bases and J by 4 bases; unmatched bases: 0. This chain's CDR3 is CASSLGGGTGELFF. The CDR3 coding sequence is TGCGCCAGCAGCTTGGGCGGGGGCACCGGGGAGCTGTTTTTT.

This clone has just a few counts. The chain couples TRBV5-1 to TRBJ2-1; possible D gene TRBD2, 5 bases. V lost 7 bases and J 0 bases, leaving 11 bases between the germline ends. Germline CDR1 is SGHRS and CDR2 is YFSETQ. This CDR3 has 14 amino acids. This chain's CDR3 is CASGGENSYNEQFF. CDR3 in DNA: TGCGCCAGCGGAGGCGAAAACTCCTACAATGAGCAGTTCTTC.

CDR3 in DNA: TGTGCCAGCAGTTCGGGGACAGGGGGATCCGGGGAGCTGTTTTTT. Its translation: CASSSGTGGSGELFF. V and J are TRBV13 and TRBJ2-2; 11 nucleotides line up with TRBD1. Germline V gives CDR1 PRHDT, CDR2 FYEKMQ (reference sequence). The CDR3 consists of 15 residues. V was pared by 6 bases and J by 6 bases, with 6 bases of the junction left unmatched.

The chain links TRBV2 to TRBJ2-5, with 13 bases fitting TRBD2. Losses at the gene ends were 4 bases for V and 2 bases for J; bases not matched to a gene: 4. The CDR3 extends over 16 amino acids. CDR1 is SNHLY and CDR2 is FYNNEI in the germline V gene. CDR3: CASSGILAGGQETQYF. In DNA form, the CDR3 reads TGTGCCAGCAGTGGAATACTAGCGGGAGGGCAAGAGACCCAGTACTTC. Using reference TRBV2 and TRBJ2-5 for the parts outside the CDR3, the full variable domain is EPEVTQTPSHQVTQMGQEVILRCVPISNHLYFYWYRQILGQKVEFLVSFYNNEISEKSEIFDDQFSVERPDGSNFTLKIRSTKLEDSAMYFCASSGILAGGQETQYFGPGTRLLVL.

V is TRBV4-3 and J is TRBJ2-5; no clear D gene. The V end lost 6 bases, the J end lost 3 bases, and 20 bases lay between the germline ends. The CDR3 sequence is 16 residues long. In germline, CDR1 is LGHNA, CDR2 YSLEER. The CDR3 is CASRHKPPDGKETQYF. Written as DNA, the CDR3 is TGCGCCAGCAGGCACAAACCCCCCGATGGGAAAGAGACCCAGTACTTC.

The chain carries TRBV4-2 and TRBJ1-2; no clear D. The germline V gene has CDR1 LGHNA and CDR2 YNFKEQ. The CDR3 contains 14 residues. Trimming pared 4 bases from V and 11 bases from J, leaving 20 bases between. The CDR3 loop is CASSPVLATLSYTF. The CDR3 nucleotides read TGTGCCAGCAGCCCCGTCCTTGCCACCCTATCGTACACCTTC.

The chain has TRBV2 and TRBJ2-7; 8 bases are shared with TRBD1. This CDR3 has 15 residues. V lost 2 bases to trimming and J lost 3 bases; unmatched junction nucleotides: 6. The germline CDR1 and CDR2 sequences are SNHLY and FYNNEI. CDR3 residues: CASSEMGQAVYEQYF. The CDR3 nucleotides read TGTGCCAGCAGTGAAATGGGACAGGCCGTCTACGAGCAGTACTTC.

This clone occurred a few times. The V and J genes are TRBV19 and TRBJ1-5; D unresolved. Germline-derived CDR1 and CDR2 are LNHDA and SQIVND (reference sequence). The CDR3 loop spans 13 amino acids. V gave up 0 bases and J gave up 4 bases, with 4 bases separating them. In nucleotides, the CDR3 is TGTGCCAGTAGTATAGACACGAATCAGCCCCAGCATTTT. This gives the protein CASSIDTNQPQHF. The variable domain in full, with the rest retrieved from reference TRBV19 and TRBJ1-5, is DGGITQSPKYLFRKEGQNVTLSCEQNLNHDAMYWYRQDPGQGLRLIYYSQIVNDFQKGDIAEGYSVSREKKESFPLTVTSAQKNPTAFYLCASSIDTNQPQHFGDGTRLSIL.

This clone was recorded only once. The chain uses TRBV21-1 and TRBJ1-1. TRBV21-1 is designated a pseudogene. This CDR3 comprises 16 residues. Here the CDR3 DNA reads TGTGCCAGCAGCAACGTCTTGCGGGGACAGAACACTGAAGCTTTCTTT. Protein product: CASSNVLRGQNTEAFF.

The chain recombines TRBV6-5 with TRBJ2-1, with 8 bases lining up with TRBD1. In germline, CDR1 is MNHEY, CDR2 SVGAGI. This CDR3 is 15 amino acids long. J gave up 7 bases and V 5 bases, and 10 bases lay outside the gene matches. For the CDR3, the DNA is TGTGCCAGCAGTAGCCCCGGACAGGGTATGAATGAGCAGTTCTTC. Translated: CASSSPGQGMNEQFF.

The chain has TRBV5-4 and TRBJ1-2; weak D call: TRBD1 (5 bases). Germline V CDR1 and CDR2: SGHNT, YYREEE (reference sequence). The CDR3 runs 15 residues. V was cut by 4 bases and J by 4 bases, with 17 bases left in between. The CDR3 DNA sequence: TGTGCCAGCAGCCTGGCGGGGGGGGGATTCTATGGCTACACCTTC. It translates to CASSLAGGGFYGYTF. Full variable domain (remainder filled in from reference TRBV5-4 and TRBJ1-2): ETGVTQSPTHLIKTRGQQVTLRCSSQSGHNTVSWYQQALGQGPQFIFQYYREEENGRGNFPPRFSGLQFPNYSSELNVNALELDDSALYLCASSLAGGGFYGYTFGSGTRLTVV.

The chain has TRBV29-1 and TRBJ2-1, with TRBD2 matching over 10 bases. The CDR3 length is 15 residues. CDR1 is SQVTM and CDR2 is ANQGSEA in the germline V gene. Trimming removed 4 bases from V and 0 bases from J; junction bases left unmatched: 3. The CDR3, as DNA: TGCAGCGTTGGGCGACTAGCGGGCTCCTACAATGAGCAGTTCTTC. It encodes CSVGRLAGSYNEQFF.

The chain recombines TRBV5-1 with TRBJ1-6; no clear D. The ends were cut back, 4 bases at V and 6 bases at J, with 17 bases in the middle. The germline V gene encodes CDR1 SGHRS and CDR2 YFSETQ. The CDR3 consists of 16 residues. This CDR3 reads CASSAALSGFNSPLHF. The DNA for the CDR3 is TGCGCCAGCAGCGCAGCACTCAGCGGGTTTAATTCACCCCTCCACTTT.

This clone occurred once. CDR3 sequence reads: CASSLERNSYEQYF. The CDR3 DNA follows: TGTGCCAGCAGCTTAGAGAGAAACTCCTACGAGCAGTACTTC. The rearrangement joins TRBV7-2 to TRBJ2-7, with no clear D. Germline loops: CDR1 SGHTA, CDR2 FQGNSA. There are 14 residues in the CDR3. V was shortened by 1 base and J by 0 bases, with 7 bases between the two germline ends.